One and the same sample provided the 18 T cell receptor beta chains below, sequenced in a study of OX40 agonist ivuxolimab in advanced cancers. Assay: immunoSEQ multiplex PCR; the TCRdb copy retains only in-frame clones and omits some. The sample has 45,000 to 65,000 clones, roughly 90% seen once. This material consisted of CD4+ or CD8+ T cells sorted from blood, taken in a trial of the OX40 agonist ivuxolimab. These receptors were taken from an adult with an advanced solid tumor such as melanoma, head and neck, liver or kidney cancer.

The V and J genes are TRBV6-1 and TRBJ2-7; no definite D call. Per germline, CDR1 MNHNS and CDR2 SASEGT. V was trimmed by 5 bases and J by 6 bases, leaving 8 bases between them. The length of the CDR3 is 11 residues. The CDR3 DNA follows: TGTGCCAGCAGTTCCCCGGGCGAGCAGTACTTC. It codes for CASSSPGEQYF.

This chain joins TRBV10-2 and TRBJ1-2; the D is unclear. Deletions cut 2 bases from V and 4 bases from J, with 8 bases between. Germline CDR1 is WSHSY and CDR2 is SAAADI. CDR3 length equals 13 residues. CDR3 in DNA: TGCGCCAGCAGTGAGGCTGGAAGCTATGGCTACACCTTC. Amino acids: CASSEAGSYGYTF.

The chain has TRBV7-2 and TRBJ2-1; D gene ambiguous. Germline values: CDR1 SGHTA, CDR2 FQGNSA. The CDR3 totals 13 residues. V shed 3 bases and J shed 2 bases, with 5 bases lying between them. The CDR3 loop reads CASSFPPYNEQFF. As DNA, the CDR3 is TGTGCCAGCAGCTTTCCACCCTACAATGAGCAGTTCTTC.

V is TRBV5-4 and J is TRBJ2-4; D is ambiguous. V lost 3 bases to trimming and J lost 6 bases, with 22 bases between them. Germline CDR1 is SGHNT and CDR2 is YYREEE (reference sequence). The length of the CDR3 is 17 residues. Here the CDR3 reads CASSSRFGRESVNIQYF. Here the CDR3 DNA reads TGTGCCAGCAGCTCCCGATTTGGTAGGGAAAGTGTAAACATTCAGTACTTC.

This clone turned up a few times. The chain couples TRBV19 to TRBJ1-2; the D gene is possibly TRBD1 (5 bases). V was cut by 5 bases and J by 4 bases, with 11 bases left in between. This CDR3 region has 13 residues. From germline, CDR1 is LNHDA and CDR2 SQIVND (reference sequence). Here the CDR3 reads CASSSDRFYGYTF. As DNA, the CDR3 is TGTGCCAGTAGTTCAGACAGATTCTATGGCTACACCTTC.

The rearrangement links TRBV5-1 to TRBJ2-7; D might be TRBD2 (6 bases). The germline CDR1 and CDR2 sequences are SGHRS and YFSETQ. The CDR3 totals 15 residues. The germline V and J ends were trimmed by 0 bases and 9 bases, with 19 bases remaining between them. The DNA for the CDR3 is TGCGCCAGCAGCTTGGATGGAGGGTCCTCCACCCGGCAGTACTTC. Translation: CASSLDGGSSTRQYF. The full variable domain, with the rest looked up from reference TRBV5-1 and TRBJ2-7, is KAGVTQTPRYLIKTRGQQVTLSCSPISGHRSVSWYQQTPGQGLQFLFEYFSETQRNKGNFPGRFSGRQFSNSRSEMNVSTLELGDSALYLCASSLDGGSSTRQYFGPGTRLTVT.

This clone occurred a few times. The chain carries TRBV6-1 and TRBJ2-7; D might be TRBD2 (6 bases). Germline V gene lookup returns CDR1 MNHNS and CDR2 SASEGT. CDR3 length: 14 amino acids. The germline V and J ends were trimmed by 0 bases and 3 bases, with 9 bases remaining between them. The CDR3 sequence is CASSEAGGDYEQYF. In DNA form, the CDR3 reads TGTGCCAGCAGTGAAGCGGGAGGAGACTACGAGCAGTACTTC.

The V and J genes are TRBV6-4 and TRBJ2-7; TRBD1 matches at 7 bases. Germline V gene sequence: CDR1 MRHNA, CDR2 SNTAGT. The CDR3 covers 14 residues. Unmatched junction bases numbered 8, after V lost 6 bases and J lost 3 bases. For the CDR3, the DNA is TGTGCCAGCAGCGCTGACAGGGCGAGCTACGAGCAGTACTTC. Translating it yields CASSADRASYEQYF.

This clone was detected a few times. The chain is built from TRBV7-9 and TRBJ2-5; 13 bases are a match to TRBD2. Germline lookup yields CDR1 SEHNR and CDR2 FQNEAQ (reference sequence). V dropped 4 bases and J dropped 4; count of bases not matched to a gene: 15. This CDR3 contains 19 residues. In nucleotides, the CDR3 is TGTGCCAGCAGCTACAGACTGGGGACTAGCGGGACTGGGGGAGAGACCCAGTACTTC. The encoded protein is CASSYRLGTSGTGGETQYF.

With respect to this clone: At one of its ends the junction is not consistent with the germline gene, which may arise from a read error. The chain combines TRBV7-7 with TRBJ2-7, with a possible D match to TRBD2 (5 bases). CDR3 length equals 15 residues. The germline V gene encodes CDR1 SSHAT and CDR2 FNYEAQ (reference sequence). CDR3 DNA: TGTGCTAGCAGCTTAGCGCAAGACTCCTCCTACGAGCAGTACTTC. Translation: CASSLAQDSSYEQYF.

The CDR3 coding sequence is TGTGCCAGCAGCCACGTCGGGGAGACCCAGTACTTC. Translation: CASSHVGETQYF. V is TRBV5-4 and J is TRBJ2-5; D call uncertain. Germline V lookup: CDR1 SGHNT, CDR2 YYREEE (reference sequence). This CDR3 is built from 12 residues. Trimming cost V 4 bases and J 5 bases, with 9 bases left between them.

The gene calls are TRBV10-1 and TRBJ1-5, with 8 bases that match TRBD1. The trim removed 7 bases at V and 2 bases at J, leaving 4 bases unmatched. The CDR3 is made up of 14 amino acids. From germline, CDR1 is WNHNN and CDR2 SYGVQD (reference sequence). CDR3 nucleotides: TGCGCCAGCAAACCGGGACAGGGCAATCAGCCCCAGCATTTT. Its translation: CASKPGQGNQPQHF.

The gene calls are TRBV7-6 and TRBJ2-6, with a tentative D call TRBD1 (5 bases). CDR3 length: 17 amino acids. The germline V gene has CDR1 SGHVS and CDR2 FNYEAQ. Trimming pared 5 bases from V and 0 bases from J, leaving 14 bases between. In DNA form, the CDR3 reads TGTGCCAGCAGCAAAGGGGTGGTCAGCTCTGGGGCCAACGTCCTGACTTTC. This gives the protein CASSKGVVSSGANVLTF.

V usage is TRBV7-2 and J usage is TRBJ1-4; no reliable D call. The CDR3 has 14 residues. Germline V gene lookup returns CDR1 SGHTA and CDR2 FQGNSA. The germline V and J ends were trimmed by 3 bases and 7 bases, with 12 bases remaining between them. The CDR3 sequence is CASSFSTRGEKLFF. The CDR3 coding sequence is TGTGCCAGCAGCTTCTCCACAAGAGGTGAAAAACTGTTTTTT.

The V gene is TRBV7-9, the J gene TRBJ1-4; weak D call: TRBD1 (5 bases). Germline-derived CDR1 and CDR2 are SEHNR and FQNEAQ (reference sequence). CDR3 length: 14 amino acids. Deletions cut 5 bases from V and 8 bases from J, with 15 bases between. CDR3 sequence (DNA): TGTGCCAGCAGCCCCCGGAGGGGTGGAGAAAAACTGTTTTTT. Its translation is CASSPRRGGEKLFF.

This chain uses TRBV11-2 with TRBJ1-4; unclear D gene. The CDR3 spans 15 residues. Germline V gene sequence: CDR1 SGHAT, CDR2 FQNNGV. V was shortened by 4 bases and J by 7 bases, with 16 bases between the two germline ends. The CDR3 here is CASSSDVLAFEKLFF. CDR3 in DNA: TGTGCCAGCAGCTCGGACGTCCTCGCTTTTGAAAAACTGTTTTTT. Supplemented by reference TRBV11-2 and TRBJ1-4, the full variable domain reads EAGVAQSPRYKIIEKRQSVAFWCNPISGHATLYWYQQILGQGPKLLIQFQNNGVVDDSQLPKDRFSAERLKGVDSTLKIQPAKLEDSAVYLCASSSDVLAFEKLFFGSGTQLSVL.

The V and J genes are TRBV5-1 and TRBJ2-7; D is possibly TRBD1 (6 bases). Looked up from germline, CDR1 is SGHRS and CDR2 is YFSETQ. The CDR3 runs 13 residues. The V end lost 2 bases, the J end lost 6 bases, and 12 bases lay between the germline ends. The DNA of the CDR3 is TGCGCCAGCAGCTTAGGACAGCCGGGCGAGCAGTACTTC. Amino acids: CASSLGQPGEQYF.

The chain carries TRBV6-5 and TRBJ2-1, with 8 bases fitting TRBD1. V gave up 6 bases and J gave up 6 bases; unmatched junction bases: 10. Germline loops: CDR1 MNHEY, CDR2 SVGAGI. CDR3 length: 15 amino acids. Here the CDR3 DNA reads TGTGCCAGCAGACGACAGGGGATTGAGGGCAATGAGCAGTTCTTC. This gives the protein CASRRQGIEGNEQFF.